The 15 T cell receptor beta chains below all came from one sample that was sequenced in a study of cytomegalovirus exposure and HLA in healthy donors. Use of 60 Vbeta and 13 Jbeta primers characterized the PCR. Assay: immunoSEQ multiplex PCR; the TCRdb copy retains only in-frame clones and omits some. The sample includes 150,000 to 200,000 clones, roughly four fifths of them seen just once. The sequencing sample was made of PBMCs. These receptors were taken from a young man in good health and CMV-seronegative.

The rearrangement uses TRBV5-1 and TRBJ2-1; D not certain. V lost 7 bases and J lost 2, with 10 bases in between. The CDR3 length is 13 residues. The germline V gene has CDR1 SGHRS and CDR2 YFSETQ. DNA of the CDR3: TGCGCCAGCGGTCTAAGTCCCTACAATGAGCAGTTCTTC. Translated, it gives CASGLSPYNEQFF.

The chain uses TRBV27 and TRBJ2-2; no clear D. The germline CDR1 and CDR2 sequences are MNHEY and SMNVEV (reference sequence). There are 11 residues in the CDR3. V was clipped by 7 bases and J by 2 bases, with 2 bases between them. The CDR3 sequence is CASTNTGELFF. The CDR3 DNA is TGTGCCAGCACTAACACCGGGGAGCTGTTTTTT.

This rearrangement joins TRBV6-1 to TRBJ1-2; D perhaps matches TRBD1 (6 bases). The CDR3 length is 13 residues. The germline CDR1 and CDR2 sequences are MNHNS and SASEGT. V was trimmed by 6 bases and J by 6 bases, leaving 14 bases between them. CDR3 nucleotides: TGTGCCAGCAGGAAACAGGGATCTGATGGCTACACCTTC. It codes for CASRKQGSDGYTF.

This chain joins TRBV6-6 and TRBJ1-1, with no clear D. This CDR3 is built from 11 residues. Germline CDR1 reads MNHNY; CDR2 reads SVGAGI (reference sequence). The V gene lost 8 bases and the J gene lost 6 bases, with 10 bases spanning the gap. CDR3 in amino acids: CASAGSPEAFF. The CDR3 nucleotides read TGTGCCAGCGCCGGGTCTCCTGAAGCTTTCTTT.

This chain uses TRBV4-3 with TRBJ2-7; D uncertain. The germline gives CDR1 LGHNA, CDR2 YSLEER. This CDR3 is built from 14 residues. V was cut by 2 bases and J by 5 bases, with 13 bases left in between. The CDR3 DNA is TGCGCCAGCAGCCAAATGTTCAGCGCCGACGAGCAGTACTTC. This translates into CASSQMFSADEQYF.

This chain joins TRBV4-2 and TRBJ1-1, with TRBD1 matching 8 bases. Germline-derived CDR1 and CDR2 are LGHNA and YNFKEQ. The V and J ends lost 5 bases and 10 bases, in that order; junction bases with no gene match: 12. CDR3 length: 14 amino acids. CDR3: CASSSPRRGRRAFF. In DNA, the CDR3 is TGTGCCAGCAGCTCCCCCCGCAGGGGGCGCCGAGCTTTCTTT.

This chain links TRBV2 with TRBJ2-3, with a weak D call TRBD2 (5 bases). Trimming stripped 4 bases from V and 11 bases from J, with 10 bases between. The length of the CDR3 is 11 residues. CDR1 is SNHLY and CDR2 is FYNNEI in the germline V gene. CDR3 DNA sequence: TGTGCCAGCAGTGTAACGGAGGAGCAGTATTTT. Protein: CASSVTEEQYF.

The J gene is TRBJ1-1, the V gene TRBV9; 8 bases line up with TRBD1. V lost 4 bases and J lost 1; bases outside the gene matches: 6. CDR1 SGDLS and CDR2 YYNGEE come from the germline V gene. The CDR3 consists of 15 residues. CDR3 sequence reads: CASSPRTGKNTEAFF. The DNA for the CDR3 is TGTGCCAGCAGCCCGCGGACAGGGAAGAACACTGAAGCTTTCTTT.

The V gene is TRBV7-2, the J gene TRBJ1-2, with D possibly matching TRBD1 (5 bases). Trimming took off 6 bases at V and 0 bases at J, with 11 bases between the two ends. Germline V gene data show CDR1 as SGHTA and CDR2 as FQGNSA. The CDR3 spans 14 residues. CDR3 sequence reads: CASREGRTNYGYTF. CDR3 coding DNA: TGTGCCAGCAGGGAGGGACGTACTAACTATGGCTACACCTTC.

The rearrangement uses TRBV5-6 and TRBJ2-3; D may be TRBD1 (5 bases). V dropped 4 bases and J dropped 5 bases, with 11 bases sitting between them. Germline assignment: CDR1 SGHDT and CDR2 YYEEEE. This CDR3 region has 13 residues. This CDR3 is CASSLQGVDTQYF. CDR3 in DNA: TGTGCCAGCAGCCTTCAAGGGGTAGATACGCAGTATTTT.

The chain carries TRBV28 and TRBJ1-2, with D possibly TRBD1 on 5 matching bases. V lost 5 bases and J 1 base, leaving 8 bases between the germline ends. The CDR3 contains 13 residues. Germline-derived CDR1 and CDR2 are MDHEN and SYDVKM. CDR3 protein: CASSVQVNYGYTF. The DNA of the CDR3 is TGTGCCAGCAGTGTACAGGTTAACTATGGCTACACCTTC.

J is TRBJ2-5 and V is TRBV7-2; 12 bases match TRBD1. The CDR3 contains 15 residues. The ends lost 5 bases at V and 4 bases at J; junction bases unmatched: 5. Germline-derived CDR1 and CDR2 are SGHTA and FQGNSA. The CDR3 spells CASSRDRGRLETQYF. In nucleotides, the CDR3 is TGTGCCAGCAGCCGGGACAGGGGGCGTTTAGAGACCCAGTACTTC.

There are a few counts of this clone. Here the CDR3 reads CASSQKRTGELFF. The CDR3, as DNA: TGTGCCAGCAGTCAAAAGCGTACCGGGGAGCTGTTTTTT. This chain uses TRBV7-2 with TRBJ2-2; no clear D. V shed 6 bases and J shed 5 bases, with 10 bases lying between them. This CDR3 has 13 amino acids. Germline V CDR1 and CDR2: SGHTA, FQGNSA. Full variable domain (missing parts from reference TRBV7-2 and TRBJ2-2): GAGVSQSPSNKVTEKGKDVELRCDPISGHTALYWYRQSLGQGLEFLIYFQGNSAPDKSGLPSDRFSAERTGGSVSTLTIQRTQQEDSAVYLCASSQKRTGELFFGEGSRLTVL.

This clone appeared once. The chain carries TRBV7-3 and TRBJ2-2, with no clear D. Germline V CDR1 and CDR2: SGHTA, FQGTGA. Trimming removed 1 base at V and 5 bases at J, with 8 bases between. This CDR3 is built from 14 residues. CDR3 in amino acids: CASSLKWQTGELFF. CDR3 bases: TGTGCCAGCAGCTTAAAGTGGCAAACCGGGGAGCTGTTTTTT. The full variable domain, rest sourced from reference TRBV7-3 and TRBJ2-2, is GAGVSQTPSNKVTEKGKYVELRCDPISGHTALYWYRQSLGQGPEFLIYFQGTGAADDSGLPNDRFFAVRPEGSVSTLKIQRTERGDSAVYLCASSLKWQTGELFFGEGSRLTVL.

CDR3 sequence (DNA): TGTGCCAGCAGTTACCTAATGGGGACAGGTAATCAGCCCCAGCATTTT. This translates into CASSYLMGTGNQPQHF. The gene calls are TRBV6-5 and TRBJ1-5; 8 positions agree with TRBD1. CDR1 is MNHEY and CDR2 is SVGAGI in the germline V gene. This CDR3 is 16 amino acids long. V shed 2 bases, J shed 4 bases, and the junction held 7 bases outside the gene matches.